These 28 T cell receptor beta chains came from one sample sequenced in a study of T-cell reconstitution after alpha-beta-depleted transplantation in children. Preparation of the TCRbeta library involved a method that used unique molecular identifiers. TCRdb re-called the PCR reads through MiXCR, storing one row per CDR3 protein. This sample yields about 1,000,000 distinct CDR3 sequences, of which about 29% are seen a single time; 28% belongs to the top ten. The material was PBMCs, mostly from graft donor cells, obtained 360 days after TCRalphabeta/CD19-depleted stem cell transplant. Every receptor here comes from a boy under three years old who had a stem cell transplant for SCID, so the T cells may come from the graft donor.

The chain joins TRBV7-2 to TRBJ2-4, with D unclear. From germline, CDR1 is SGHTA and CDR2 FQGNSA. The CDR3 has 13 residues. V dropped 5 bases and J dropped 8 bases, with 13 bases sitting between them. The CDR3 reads CASSIQQEDIQYF. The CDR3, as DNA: TGTGCCAGCAGCATACAGCAAGAGGACATTCAGTACTTC.

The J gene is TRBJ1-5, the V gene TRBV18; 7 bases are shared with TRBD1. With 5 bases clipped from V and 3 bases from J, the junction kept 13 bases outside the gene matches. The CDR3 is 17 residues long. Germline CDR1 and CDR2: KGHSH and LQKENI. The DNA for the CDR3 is TGTGCCAGCTCATCAGGGGTCGGGACAGAGTTCAATCAGCCCCAGCATTTT. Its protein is CASSSGVGTEFNQPQHF.

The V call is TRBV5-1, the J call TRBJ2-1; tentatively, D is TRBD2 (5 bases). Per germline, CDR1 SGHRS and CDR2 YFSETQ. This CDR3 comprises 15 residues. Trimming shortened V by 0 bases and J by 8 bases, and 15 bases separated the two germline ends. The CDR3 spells CASSLELAHADEQFF. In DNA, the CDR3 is TGCGCCAGCAGCTTGGAGCTAGCCCATGCGGATGAGCAGTTCTTC.

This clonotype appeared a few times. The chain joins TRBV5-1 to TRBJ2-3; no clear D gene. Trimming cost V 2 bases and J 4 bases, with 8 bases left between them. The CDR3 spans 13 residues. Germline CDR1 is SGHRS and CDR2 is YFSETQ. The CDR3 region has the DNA TGCGCCAGCAGCTTCTACTATCCAGATACGCAGTATTTT. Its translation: CASSFYYPDTQYF.

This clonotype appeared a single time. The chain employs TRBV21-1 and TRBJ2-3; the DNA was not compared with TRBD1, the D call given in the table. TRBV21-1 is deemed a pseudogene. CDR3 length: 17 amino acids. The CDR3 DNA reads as TGTGCCAGCAGCAGTATCCCTGACAGGGGCGAAGCGGATACGGAGTATTTT. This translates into CASSSIPDRGEADTEYF.

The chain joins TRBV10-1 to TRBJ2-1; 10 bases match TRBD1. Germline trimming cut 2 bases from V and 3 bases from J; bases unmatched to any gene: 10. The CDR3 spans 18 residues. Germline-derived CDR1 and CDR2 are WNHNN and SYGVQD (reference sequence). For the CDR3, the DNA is TGCGCCAGCAGTGAGGGGGTAGGACAGGGGGGATACTACAATGAGCAGTTCTTC. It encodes CASSEGVGQGGYYNEQFF.

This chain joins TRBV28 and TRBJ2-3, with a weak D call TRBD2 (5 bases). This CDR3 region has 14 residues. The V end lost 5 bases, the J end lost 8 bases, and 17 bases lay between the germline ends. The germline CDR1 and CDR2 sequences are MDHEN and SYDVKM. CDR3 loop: CASSLGVLSSTQYF. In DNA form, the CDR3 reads TGTGCCAGCAGTCTCGGGGTATTGTCGTCTACGCAGTATTTT.

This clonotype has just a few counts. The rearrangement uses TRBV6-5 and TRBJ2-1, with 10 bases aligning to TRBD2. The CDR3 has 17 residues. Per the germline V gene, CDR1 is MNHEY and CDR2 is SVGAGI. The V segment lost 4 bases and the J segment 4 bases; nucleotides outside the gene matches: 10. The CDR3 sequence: CASSWVAGGSRYNEQFF. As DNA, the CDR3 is TGTGCCAGCAGTTGGGTAGCGGGGGGTTCCCGATACAATGAGCAGTTCTTC.

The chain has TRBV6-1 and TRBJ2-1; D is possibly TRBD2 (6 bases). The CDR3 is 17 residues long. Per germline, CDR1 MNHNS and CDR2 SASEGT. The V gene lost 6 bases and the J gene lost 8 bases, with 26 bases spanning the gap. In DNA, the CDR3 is TGTGCCAGCAGCCCTCGAAGGGGAGGCCTGCGTTTGGATGAGCAGTTCTTC. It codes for CASSPRRGGLRLDEQFF.

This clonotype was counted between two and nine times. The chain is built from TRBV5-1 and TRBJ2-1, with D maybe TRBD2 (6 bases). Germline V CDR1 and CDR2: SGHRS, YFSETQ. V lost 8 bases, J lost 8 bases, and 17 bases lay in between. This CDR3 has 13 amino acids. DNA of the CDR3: TGCGCCAGTAGCGGAGACCCTAGCGATGAGCAGTTCTTC. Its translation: CASSGDPSDEQFF.

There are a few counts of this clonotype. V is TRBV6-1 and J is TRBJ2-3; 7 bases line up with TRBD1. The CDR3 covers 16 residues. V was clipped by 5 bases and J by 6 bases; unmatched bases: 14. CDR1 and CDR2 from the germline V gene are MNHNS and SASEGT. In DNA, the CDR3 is TGTGCCAGCAGTCCCCCCGGGACAGCTCCCGGGGATACGCAGTATTTT. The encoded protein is CASSPPGTAPGDTQYF.

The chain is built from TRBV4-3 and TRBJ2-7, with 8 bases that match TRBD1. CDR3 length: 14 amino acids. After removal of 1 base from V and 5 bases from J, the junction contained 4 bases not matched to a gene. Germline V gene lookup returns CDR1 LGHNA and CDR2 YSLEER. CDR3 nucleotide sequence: TGCGCCAGCAGCCAAGGGGCAGGGGGCCACGAGCAGTACTTC. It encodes CASSQGAGGHEQYF.

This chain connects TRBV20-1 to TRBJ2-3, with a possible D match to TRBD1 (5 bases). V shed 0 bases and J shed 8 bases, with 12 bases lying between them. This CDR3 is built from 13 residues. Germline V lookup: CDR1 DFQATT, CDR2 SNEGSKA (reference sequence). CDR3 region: CSARDQGQGTQYF. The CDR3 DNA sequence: TGCAGTGCTAGAGATCAAGGGCAGGGTACGCAGTATTTT.

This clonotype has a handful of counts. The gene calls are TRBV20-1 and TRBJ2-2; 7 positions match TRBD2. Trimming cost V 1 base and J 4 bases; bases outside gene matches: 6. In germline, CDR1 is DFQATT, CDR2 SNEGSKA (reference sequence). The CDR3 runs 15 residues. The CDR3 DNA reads TGCAGTGCTAGAGTTCGAGCGGGGAGCACCGGGGAGCTGTTTTTT. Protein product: CSARVRAGSTGELFF.

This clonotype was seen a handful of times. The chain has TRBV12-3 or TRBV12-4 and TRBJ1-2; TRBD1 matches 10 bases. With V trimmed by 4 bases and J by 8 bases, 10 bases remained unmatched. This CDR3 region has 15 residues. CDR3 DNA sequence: TGTGCCAGCAGTTGGGGACAGGGGACCCTAGACGGCTACACCTTC. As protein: CASSWGQGTLDGYTF.

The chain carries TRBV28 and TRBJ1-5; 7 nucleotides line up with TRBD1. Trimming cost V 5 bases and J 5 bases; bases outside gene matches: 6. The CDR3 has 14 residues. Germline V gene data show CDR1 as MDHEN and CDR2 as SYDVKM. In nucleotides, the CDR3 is TGTGCCAGCAGTCCCGACAGGGTCTATCAGCCCCAGCATTTT. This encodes CASSPDRVYQPQHF. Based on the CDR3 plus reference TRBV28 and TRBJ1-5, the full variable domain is DVKVTQSSRYLVKRTGEKVFLECVQDMDHENMFWYRQDPGLGLRLIYFSYDVKMKEKGDIPEGYSVSREKKERFSLILESASTNQTSMYLCASSPDRVYQPQHFGDGTRLSIL.

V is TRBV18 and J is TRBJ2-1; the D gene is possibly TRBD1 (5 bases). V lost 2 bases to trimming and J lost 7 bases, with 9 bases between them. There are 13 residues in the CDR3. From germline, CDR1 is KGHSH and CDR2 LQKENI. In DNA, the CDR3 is TGTGCCAGCTCACCAACCAGGGTTAATGAGCAGTTCTTC. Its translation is CASSPTRVNEQFF.

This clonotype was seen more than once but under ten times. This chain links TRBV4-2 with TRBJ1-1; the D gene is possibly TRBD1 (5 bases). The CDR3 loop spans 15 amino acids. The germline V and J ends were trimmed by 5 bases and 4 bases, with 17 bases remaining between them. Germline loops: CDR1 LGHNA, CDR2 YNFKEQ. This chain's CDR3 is CASSAAGPLRTEAFF. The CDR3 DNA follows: TGTGCCAGCAGCGCGGCAGGGCCTCTTCGCACTGAAGCTTTCTTT.

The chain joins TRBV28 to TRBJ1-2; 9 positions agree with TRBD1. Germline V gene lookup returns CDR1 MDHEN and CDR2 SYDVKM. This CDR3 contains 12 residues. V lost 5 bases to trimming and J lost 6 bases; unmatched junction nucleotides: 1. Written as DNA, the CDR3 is TGTGCCAGCAGTGGGGACAGGGATGGCTACACCTTC. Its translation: CASSGDRDGYTF.

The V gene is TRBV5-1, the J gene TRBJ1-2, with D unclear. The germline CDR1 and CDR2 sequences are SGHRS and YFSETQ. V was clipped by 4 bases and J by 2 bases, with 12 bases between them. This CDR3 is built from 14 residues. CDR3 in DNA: TGCGCCAGCAGCGCCCTGGACGGAAACTATGGCTACACCTTC. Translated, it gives CASSALDGNYGYTF. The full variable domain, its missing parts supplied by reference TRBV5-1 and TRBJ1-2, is KAGVTQTPRYLIKTRGQQVTLSCSPISGHRSVSWYQQTPGQGLQFLFEYFSETQRNKGNFPGRFSGRQFSNSRSEMNVSTLELGDSALYLCASSALDGNYGYTFGSGTRLTVV.

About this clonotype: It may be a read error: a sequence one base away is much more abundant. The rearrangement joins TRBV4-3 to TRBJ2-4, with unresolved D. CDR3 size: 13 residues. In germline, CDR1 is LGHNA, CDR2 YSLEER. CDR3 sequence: CATSLEPANIQYF. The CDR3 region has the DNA TGCGCCACCAGCCTAGAGCCGGCAAACATTCAGTACTTC.

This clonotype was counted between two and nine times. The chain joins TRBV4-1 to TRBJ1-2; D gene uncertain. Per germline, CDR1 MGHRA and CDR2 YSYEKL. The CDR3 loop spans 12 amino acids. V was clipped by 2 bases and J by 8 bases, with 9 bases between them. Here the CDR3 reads CASSQSWWGYTF. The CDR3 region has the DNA TGCGCCAGCAGCCAATCATGGTGGGGCTACACCTTC.

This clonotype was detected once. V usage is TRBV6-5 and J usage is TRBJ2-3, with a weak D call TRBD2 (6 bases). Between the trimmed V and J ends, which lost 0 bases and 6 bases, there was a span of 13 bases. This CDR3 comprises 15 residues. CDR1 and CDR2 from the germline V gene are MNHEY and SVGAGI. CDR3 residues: CASSYSRDTSDTQYF. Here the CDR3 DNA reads TGTGCCAGCAGTTACTCGCGGGATACATCTGATACGCAGTATTTT.

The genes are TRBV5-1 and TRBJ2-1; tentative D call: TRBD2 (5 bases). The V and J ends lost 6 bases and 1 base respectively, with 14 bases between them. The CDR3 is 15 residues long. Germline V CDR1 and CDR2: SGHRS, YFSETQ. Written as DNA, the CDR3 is TGCGCCAGCAAAGGGTACGGGATGTCCTACAATGAGCAGTTCTTC. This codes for CASKGYGMSYNEQFF.

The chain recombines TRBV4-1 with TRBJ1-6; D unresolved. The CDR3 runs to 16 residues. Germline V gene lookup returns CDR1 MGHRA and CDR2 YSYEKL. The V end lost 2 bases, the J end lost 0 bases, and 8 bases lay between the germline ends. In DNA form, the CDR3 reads TGCGCCAGCAGCCAACCTCAAAGCTCCTATAATTCACCCCTCCACTTT. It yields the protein CASSQPQSSYNSPLHF.

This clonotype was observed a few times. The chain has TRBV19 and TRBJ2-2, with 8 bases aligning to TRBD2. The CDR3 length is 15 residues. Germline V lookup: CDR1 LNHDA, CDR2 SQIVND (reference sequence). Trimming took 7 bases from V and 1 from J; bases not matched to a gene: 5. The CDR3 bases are TGTGCCAGTAAGACGGGGGGGCGGAACACCGGGGAGCTGTTTTTT. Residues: CASKTGGRNTGELFF. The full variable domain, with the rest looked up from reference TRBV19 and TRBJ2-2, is DGGITQSPKYLFRKEGQNVTLSCEQNLNHDAMYWYRQDPGQGLRLIYYSQIVNDFQKGDIAEGYSVSREKKESFPLTVTSAQKNPTAFYLCASKTGGRNTGELFFGEGSRLTVL.

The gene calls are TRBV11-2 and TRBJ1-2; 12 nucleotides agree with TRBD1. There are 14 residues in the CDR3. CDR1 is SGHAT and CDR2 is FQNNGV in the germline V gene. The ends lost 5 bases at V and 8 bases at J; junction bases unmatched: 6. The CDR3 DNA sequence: TGTGCCAGCAGCCGGGACAGGGGGCGAACAGGCTACACCTTC. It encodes CASSRDRGRTGYTF.

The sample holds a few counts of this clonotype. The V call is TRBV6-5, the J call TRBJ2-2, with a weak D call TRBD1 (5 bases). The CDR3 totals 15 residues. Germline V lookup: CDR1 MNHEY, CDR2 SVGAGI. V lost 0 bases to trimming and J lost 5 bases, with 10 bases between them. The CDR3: CASSYSSGWTGELFF. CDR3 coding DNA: TGTGCCAGCAGTTACTCGTCAGGGTGGACCGGGGAGCTGTTTTTT.